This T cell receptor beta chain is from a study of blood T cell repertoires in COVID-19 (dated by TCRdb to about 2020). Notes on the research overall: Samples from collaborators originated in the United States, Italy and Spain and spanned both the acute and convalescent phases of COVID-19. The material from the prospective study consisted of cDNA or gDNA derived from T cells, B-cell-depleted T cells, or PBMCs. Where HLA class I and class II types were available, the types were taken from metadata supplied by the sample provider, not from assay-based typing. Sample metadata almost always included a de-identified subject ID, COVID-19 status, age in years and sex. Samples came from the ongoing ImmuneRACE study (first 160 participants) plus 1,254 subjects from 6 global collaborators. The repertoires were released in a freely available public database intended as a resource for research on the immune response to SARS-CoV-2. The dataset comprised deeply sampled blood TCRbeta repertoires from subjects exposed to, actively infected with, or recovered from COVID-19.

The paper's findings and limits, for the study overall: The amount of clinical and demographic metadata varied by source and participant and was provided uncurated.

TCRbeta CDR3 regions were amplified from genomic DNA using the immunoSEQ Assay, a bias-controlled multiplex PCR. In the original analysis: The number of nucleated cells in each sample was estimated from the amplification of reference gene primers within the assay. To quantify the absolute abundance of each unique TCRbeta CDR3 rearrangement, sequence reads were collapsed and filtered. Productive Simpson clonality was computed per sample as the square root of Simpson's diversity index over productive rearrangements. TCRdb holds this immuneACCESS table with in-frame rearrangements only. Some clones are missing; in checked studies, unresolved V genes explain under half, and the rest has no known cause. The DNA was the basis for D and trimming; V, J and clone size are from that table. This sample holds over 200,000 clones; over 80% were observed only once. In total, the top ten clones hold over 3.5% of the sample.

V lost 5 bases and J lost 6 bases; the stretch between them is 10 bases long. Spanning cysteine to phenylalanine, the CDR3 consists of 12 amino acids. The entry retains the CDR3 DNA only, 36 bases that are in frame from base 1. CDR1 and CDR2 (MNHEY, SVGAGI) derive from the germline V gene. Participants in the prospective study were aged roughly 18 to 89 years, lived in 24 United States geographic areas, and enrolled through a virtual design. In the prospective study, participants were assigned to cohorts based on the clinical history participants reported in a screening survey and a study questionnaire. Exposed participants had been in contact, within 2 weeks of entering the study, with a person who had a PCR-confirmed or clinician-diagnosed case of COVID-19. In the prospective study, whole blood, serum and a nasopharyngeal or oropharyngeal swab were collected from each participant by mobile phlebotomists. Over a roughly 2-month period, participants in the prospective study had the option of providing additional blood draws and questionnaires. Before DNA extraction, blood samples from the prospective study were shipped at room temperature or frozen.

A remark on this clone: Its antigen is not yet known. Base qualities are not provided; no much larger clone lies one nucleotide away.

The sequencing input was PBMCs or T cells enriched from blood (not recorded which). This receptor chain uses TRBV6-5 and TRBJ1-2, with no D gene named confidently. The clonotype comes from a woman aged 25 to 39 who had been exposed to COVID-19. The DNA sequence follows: TGTGCCAGCAGTAGCTTCTTGGATGGCTACACCTTC. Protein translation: CASSSFLDGYTF.